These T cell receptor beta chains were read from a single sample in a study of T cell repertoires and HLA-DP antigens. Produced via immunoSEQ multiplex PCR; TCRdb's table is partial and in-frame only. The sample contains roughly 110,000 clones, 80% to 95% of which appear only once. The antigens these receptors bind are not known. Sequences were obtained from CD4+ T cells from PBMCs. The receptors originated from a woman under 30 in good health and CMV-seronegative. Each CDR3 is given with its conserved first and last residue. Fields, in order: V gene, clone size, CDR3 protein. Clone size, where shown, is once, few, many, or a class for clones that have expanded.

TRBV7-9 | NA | CASSLDRGSGNTIYF
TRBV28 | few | CASRISTDYGYTF
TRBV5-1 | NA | CASSPSFGEVLNTEAFF
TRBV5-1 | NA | CASSFWGQADTGELFF
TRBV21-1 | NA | CASSGWTSGTELWGEQFF
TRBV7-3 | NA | CASSLRTDEGYEQYF
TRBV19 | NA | CASAEGRSNQPQHF
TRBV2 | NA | CASSLGQGMGSYNSPLHF
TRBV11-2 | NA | CASSPLAGPYEQYF
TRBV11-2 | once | CASSIVDTGELFF
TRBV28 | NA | CASSSPQGNLNGYTF
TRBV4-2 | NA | CASSQETGRYSGANVLTF
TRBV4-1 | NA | CASSQAEETQYF
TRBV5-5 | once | CASTRQGFTDTQYF
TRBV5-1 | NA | CASSLTSRYNEQFF
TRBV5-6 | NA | CASSLQGRANTEAFF
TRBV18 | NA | CASSPSGLAGGTDTQYF
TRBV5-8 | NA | CASSGGGRQPQHF
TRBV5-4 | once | CASSLEQAVYEQYF
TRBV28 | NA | CASKIRGFQPQHF
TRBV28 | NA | CASSLAGVDIQYF
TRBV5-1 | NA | CASSLGLAGATDTQYF
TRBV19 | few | CATTARRGAVYEQYF
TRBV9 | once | CASSVGGQGPYGYTF
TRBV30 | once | CACPYRGSNSPLHF
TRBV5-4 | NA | CASSRGQGTSPLHF
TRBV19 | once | CASSSDLFPKETQYF
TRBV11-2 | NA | CASSSGVKSQETQYF
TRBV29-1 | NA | CSVEDLIDYNEQLF
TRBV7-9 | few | CASSLALRETGNTIYF
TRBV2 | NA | CASSSGTGGYEQYF
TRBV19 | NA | CASSSPATYPAFF
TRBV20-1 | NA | CSARASYEQFF
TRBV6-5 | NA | CASSYESSSNTEAFF
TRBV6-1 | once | CASSEVGATNEKLFF
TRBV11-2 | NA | CASSLDRRGYTGELFF
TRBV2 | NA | CASRGEDGRNEKLFF
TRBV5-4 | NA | CASRYTGTSNYGYTF
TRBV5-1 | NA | CASSLTTGVGYTF
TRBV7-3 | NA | CASSLRGNQPQHF